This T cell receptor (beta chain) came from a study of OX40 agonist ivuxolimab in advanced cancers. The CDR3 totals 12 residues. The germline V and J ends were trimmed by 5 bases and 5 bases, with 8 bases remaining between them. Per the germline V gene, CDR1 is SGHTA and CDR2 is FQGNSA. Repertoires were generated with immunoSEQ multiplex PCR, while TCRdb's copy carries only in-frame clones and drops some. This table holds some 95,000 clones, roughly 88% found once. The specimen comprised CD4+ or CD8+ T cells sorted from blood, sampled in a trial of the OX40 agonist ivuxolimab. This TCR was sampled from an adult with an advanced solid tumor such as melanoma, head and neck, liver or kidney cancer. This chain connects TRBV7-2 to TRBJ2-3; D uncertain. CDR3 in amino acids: CASSTSLDTQYF. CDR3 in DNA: TGTGCCAGCAGCACCTCCCTAGATACGCAGTATTTT.